This T cell receptor (beta chain) was recovered during a study of monozygotic twins with inflammatory bowel disease. TCRdb reanalyzed the 5' RACE reads, giving one entry per CDR3 protein sequence and no DNA. The table lists over 120,000 distinct CDR3 sequences. Whole-study findings and limits: Separate T cell subtypes could not be resolved from one another. Patient repertoires may have gained variability from differing immunosuppressive treatments.

A note on this clonotype: Its specificity is unknown.

This CDR3 has 14 residues. Germline CDR1 SGDLS, CDR2 YYNGEE. V and J are TRBV9 and TRBJ1-5; TCRdb selects TRBD1, and the lack of DNA leaves this call unchecked. The TCR comes from a human donor with ulcerative colitis or Crohn's disease, or a healthy co-twin of an affected twin (not recorded which). Sequencing was carried out using blood. The CDR3 spells CASSVTGKQEPQHF.